The clone carrying this TCR beta chain appeared a single time. Its antigen is unknown. Assay: immunoSEQ multiplex PCR; the TCRdb copy retains only in-frame clones and omits some. The table includes 100,000 to 110,000 clones, less than 90% detected once. Germline V gene lookup returns CDR1 SGHTA and CDR2 FQGNSA. The V and J ends lost 1 base and 0 bases respectively, with 6 bases between them. The CDR3 extends over 14 amino acids. The sample comes from a study of T cell responses to AZD1222 COVID-19 vaccine. Whole-study results and caveats: None of the repertoires were sampled until the peak T cell response had passed. Possibly, clonal diversity was underestimated; donors were largely white British and included more females. Spike-specific TCR repertoires showed rising breadth and depth after two AZD1222 doses.

The sequencing used peripheral blood, collected on day 0 of AZD1222 vaccination. This clonotype originated in an adult in good health. The chain recombines TRBV7-2 with TRBJ2-5; unclear D gene. The CDR3 DNA reads TGTGCCAGCAGCTTAGGAGGATACCAAGAGACCCAGTACTTC. Amino acids: CASSLGGYQETQYF.